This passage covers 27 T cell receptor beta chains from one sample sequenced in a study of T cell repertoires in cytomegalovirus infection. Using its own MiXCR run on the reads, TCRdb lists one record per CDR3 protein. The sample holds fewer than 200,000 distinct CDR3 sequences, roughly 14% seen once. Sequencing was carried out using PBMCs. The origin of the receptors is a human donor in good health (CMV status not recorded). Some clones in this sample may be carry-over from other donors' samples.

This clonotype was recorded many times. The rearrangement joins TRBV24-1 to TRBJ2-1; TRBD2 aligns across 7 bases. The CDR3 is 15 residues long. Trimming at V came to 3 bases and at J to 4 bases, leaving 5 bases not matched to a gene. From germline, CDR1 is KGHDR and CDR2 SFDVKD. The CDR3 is CATSDLAESYNEQFF. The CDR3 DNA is TGTGCCACCAGTGATCTAGCGGAGAGTTACAATGAGCAGTTCTTC.

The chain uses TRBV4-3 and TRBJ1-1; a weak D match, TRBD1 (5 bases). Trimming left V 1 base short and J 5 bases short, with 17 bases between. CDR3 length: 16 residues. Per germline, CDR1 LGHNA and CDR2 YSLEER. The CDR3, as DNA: TGCGCCAGCAGCCAAGGTGGATGGACACGGCATACTGAAGCTTTCTTT. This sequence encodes CASSQGGWTRHTEAFF.

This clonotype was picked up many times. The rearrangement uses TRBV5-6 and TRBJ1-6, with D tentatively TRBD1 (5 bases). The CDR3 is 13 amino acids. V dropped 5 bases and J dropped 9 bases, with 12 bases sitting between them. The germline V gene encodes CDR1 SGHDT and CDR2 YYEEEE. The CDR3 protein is CASRGTGASPLHF. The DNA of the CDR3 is TGTGCCAGCAGAGGGACGGGTGCTTCACCCCTCCACTTT.

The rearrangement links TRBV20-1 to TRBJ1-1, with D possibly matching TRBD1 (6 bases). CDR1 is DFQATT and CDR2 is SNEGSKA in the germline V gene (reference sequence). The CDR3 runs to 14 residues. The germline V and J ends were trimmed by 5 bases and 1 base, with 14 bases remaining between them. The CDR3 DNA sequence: TGCAGTGCTGGGGGGGCAGGGGCGAACACTGAAGCTTTCTTT. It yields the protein CSAGGAGANTEAFF.

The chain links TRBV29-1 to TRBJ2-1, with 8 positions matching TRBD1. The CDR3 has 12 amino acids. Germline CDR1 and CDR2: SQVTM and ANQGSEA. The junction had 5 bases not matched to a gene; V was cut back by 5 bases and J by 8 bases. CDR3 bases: TGCAGCGTTCCTGACAGGGGCGATGAGCAGTTCTTC. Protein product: CSVPDRGDEQFF.

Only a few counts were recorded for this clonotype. This CDR3 is CASKQEGAGYKNIQYF. CDR3 coding DNA: TGTGCCAGCAAACAAGAGGGTGCCGGTTATAAAAACATTCAGTACTTC. The chain is built from TRBV16 and TRBJ2-4, with D possibly being TRBD2 (5 bases). Trimming pared 7 bases from V and 4 bases from J, leaving 20 bases between. The length of the CDR3 is 16 residues. Germline assignment: CDR1 KGHSY and CDR2 FQNENV.

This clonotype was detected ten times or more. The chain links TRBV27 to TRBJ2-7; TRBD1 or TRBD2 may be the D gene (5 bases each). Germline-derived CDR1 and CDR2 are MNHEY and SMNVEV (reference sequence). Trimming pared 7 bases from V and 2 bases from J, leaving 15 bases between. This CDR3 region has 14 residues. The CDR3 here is CASIARGYTYEQYF. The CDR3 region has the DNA TGTGCCAGCATCGCGAGGGGCTACACCTACGAGCAGTACTTC.

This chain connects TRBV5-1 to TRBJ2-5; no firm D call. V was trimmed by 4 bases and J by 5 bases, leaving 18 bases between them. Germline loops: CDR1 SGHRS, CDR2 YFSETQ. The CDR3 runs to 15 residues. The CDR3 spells CASSPNLAVGETQYF. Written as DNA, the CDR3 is TGCGCCAGCAGCCCAAATTTGGCAGTAGGGGAGACCCAGTACTTC.

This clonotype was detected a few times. The CDR3 sequence is CASSITGGPGEQFF. DNA of the CDR3: TGTGCCAGTAGTATCACAGGGGGCCCCGGGGAGCAGTTCTTC. The chain recombines TRBV19 with TRBJ2-1; 9 nucleotides agree with TRBD1. V dropped 3 bases and J dropped 10; count of bases not matched to a gene: 7. This CDR3 is built from 14 residues. The germline CDR1 and CDR2 sequences are LNHDA and SQIVND (reference sequence).

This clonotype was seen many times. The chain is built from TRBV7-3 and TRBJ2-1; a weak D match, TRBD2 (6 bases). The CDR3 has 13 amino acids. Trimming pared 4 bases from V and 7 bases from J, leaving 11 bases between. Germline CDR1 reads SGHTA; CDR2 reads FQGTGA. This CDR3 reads CASSSPGVNEQFF. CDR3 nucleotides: TGTGCCAGCAGCTCCCCGGGGGTTAATGAGCAGTTCTTC.

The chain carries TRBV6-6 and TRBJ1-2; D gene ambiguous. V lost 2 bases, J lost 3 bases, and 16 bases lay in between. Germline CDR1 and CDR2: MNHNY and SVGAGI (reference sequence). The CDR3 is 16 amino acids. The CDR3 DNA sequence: TGTGCCAGCAGTTACCTGCCTGGACGGATGGACTATGGCTACACCTTC. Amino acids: CASSYLPGRMDYGYTF.

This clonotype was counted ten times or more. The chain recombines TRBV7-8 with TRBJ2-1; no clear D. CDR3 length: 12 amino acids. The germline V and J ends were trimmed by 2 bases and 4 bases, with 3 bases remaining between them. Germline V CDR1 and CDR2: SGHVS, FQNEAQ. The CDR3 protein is CASSLQYNEQFF. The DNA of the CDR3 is TGTGCCAGCAGCTTACAGTACAATGAGCAGTTCTTC. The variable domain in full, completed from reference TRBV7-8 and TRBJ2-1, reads GAGVSQSPRYKVAKRGQDVALRCDPISGHVSLFWYQQALGQGPEFLTYFQNEAQLDKSGLPSDRFFAERPEGSVSTLKIQRTQQEDSAVYLCASSLQYNEQFFGPGTRLTVL.

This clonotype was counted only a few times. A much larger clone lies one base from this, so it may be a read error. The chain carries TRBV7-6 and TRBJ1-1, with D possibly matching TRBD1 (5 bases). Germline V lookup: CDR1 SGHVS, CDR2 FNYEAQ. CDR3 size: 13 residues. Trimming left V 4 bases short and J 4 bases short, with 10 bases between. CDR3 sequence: CASSSRQSTEAFF. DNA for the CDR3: TGTGCCAGCAGCTCCCGACAGAGCACTGAAGCTTTCTTT.

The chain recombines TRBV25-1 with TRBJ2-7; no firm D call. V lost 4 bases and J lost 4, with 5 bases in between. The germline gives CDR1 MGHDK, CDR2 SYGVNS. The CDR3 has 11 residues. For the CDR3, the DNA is TGTGCCAGCAGTGCTCGATACGAGCAGTACTTC. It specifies CASSARYEQYF.

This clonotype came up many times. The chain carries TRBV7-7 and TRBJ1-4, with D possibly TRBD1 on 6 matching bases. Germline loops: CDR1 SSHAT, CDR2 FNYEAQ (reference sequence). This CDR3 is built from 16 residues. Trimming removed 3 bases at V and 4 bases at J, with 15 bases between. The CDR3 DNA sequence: TGTGCCAGCAGCTTTGACAGGATGGAAATTAATGAAAAACTGTTTTTT. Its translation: CASSFDRMEINEKLFF.

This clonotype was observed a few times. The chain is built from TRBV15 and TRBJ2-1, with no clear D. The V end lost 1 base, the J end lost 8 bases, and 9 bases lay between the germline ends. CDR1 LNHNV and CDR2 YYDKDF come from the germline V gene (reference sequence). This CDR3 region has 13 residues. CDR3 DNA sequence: TGTGCCACCAGCAGAGGTCGAGGAGATGAGCAGTTCTTC. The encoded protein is CATSRGRGDEQFF.

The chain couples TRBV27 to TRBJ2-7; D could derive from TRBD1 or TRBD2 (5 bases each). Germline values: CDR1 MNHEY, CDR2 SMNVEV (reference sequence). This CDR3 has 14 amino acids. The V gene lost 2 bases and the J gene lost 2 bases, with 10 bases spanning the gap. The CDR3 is CASSLRDGPYEQYF. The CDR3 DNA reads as TGTGCCAGCAGTTTAAGGGACGGTCCCTACGAGCAGTACTTC.

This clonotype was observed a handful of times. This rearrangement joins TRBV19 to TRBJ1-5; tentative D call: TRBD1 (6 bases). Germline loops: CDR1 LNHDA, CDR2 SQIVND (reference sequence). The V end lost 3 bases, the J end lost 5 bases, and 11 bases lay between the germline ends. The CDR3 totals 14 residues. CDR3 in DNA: TGTGCCAGTAGTATTGACAGGCTCGATCAGCCCCAGCATTTT. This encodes CASSIDRLDQPQHF.

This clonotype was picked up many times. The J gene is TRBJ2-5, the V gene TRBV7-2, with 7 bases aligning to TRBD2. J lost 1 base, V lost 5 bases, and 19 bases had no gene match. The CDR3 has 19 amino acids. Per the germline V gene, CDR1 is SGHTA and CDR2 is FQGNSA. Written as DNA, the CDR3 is TGTGCCAGCAGCCCCGCAGCGGGAAAGGTCCCGAGGTCCCAAGAGACCCAGTACTTC. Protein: CASSPAAGKVPRSQETQYF.

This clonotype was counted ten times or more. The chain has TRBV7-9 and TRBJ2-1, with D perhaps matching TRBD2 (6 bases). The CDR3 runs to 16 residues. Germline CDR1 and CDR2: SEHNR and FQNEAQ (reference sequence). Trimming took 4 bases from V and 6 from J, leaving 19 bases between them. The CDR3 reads CASSSPAGRVGNEQFF. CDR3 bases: TGTGCCAGCAGCTCCCCAGCGGGCAGGGTGGGCAATGAGCAGTTCTTC.

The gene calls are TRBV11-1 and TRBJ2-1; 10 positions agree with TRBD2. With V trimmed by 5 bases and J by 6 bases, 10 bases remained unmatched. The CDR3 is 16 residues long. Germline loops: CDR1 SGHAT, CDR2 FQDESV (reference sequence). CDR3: CASSLGRLAGLNEQFF. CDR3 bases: TGTGCCAGCAGCCTTGGGAGACTAGCGGGTCTCAATGAGCAGTTCTTC.

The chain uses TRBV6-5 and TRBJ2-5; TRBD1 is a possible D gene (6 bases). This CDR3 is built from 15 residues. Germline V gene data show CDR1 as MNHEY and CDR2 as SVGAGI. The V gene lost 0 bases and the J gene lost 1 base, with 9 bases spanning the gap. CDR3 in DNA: TGTGCCAGCAGTTACTCACCGACAGGCCAAGAGACCCAGTACTTC. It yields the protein CASSYSPTGQETQYF.

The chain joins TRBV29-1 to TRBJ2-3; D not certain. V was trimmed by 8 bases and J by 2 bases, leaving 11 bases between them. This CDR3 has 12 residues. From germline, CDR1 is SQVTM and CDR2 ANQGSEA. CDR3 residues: CSLRQFTDTQYF. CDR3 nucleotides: TGCAGCCTCCGTCAGTTCACAGATACGCAGTATTTT.

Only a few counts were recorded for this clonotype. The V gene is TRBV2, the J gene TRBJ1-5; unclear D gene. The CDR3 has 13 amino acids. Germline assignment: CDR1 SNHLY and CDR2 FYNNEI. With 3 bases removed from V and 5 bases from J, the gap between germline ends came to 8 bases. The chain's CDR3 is CASSDGRDQPQHF. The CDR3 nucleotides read TGTGCCAGCAGTGACGGACGGGATCAGCCCCAGCATTTT.

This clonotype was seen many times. CDR3 in DNA: TGTGCCATCACCGAGACAGGGTCCGATGGCTACACCTTC. Protein: CAITETGSDGYTF. The chain combines TRBV10-3 with TRBJ1-2, with 7 bases aligning to TRBD1. Germline CDR1 is ENHRY and CDR2 is SYGVKD. The CDR3 has 13 amino acids. Trimming at V came to 7 bases and at J to 6 bases, leaving 8 bases not matched to a gene.

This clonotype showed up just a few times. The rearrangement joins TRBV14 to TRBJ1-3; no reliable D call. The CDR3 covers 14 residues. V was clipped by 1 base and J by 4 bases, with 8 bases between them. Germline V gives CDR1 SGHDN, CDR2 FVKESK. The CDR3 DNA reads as TGTGCCAGCAGCCAAGTAGCCGTGGGAAACACCATATATTTT. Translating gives CASSQVAVGNTIYF.

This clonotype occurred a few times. The CDR3 DNA sequence: TGTGCCAGCAGCGGATTGCTAGCCTCTGGAAACACCATATATTTT. This sequence encodes CASSGLLASGNTIYF. The chain has TRBV11-2 and TRBJ1-3; D ambiguous. V was trimmed by 5 bases and J by 0 bases, leaving 11 bases between them. This CDR3 is 15 amino acids long. Per the germline V gene, CDR1 is SGHAT and CDR2 is FQNNGV.